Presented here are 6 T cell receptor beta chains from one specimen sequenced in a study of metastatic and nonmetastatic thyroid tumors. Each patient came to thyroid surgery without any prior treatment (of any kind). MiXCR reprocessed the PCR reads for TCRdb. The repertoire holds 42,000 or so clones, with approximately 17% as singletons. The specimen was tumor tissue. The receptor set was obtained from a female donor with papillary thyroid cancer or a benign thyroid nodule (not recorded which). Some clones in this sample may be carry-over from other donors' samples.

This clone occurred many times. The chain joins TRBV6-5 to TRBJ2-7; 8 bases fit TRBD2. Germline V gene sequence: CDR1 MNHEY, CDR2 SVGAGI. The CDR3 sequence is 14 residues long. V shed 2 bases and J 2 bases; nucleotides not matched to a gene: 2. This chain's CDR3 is CASSYTSGPYEQYF. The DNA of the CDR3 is TGTGCCAGCAGTTACACTAGCGGCCCCTACGAGCAGTACTTC.

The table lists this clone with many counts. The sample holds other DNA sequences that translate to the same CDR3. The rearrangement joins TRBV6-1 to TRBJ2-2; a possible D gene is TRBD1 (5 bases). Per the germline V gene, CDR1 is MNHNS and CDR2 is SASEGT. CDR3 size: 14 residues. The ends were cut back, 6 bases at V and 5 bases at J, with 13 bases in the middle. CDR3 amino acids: CASSPNPGTGELFF. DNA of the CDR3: TGTGCCAGCAGCCCGAACCCAGGGACCGGGGAGCTGTTTTTT.

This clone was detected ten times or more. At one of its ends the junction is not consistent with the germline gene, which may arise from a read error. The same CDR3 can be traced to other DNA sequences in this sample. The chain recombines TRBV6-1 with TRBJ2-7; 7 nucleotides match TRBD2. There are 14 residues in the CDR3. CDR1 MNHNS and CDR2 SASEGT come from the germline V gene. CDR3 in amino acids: CARPPGLYSYGQYF. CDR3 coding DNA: TGTGCCCGGCCCCCGGGACTATACTCCTACGGGCAGTACTTC.

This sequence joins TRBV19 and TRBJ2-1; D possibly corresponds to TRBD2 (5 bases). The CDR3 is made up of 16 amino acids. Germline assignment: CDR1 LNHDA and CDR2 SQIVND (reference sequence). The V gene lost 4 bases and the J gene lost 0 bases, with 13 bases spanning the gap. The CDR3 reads CASSTGMDRSYNEQFF. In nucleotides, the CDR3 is TGTGCCAGTAGTACCGGGATGGACCGCTCCTACAATGAGCAGTTCTTC.

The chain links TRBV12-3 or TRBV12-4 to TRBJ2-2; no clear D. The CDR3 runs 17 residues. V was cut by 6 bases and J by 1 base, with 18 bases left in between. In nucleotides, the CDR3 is TGTGCCAGCAGGCGAACATGGTCCCCTAGGAACACCGGGGAGCTGTTTTTT. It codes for CASRRTWSPRNTGELFF.

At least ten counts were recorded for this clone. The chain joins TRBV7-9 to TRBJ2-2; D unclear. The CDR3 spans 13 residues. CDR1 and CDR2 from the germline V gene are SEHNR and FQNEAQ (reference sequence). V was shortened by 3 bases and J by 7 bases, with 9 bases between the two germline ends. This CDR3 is CASSLILGGELFF. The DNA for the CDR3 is TGTGCCAGCAGCTTGATTCTGGGCGGGGAGCTGTTTTTT.